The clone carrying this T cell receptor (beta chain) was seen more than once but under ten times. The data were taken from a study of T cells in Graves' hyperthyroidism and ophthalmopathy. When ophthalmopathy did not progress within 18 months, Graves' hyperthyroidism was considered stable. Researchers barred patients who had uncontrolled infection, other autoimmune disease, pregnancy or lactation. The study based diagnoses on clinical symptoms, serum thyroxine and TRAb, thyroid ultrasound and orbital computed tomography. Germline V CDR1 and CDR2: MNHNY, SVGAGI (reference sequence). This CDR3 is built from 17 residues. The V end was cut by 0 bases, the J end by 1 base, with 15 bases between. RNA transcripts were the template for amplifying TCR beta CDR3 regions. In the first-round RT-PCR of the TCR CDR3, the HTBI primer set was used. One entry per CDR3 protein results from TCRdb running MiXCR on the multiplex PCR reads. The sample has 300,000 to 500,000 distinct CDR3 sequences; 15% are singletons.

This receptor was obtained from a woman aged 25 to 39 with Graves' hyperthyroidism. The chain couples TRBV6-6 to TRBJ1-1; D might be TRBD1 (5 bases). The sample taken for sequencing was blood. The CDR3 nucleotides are TGTGCCAGCAGTTACTCCGGCTCAACCGGGACGAACACTGAAGCTTTCTTT. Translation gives CASSYSGSTGTNTEAFF.